This T cell receptor beta chain is from a study of T cells after yellow fever vaccination. Study information: Researchers used SMART-Seq v4 Ultra Low Input to prepare fractions that had low cell numbers. Findings and caveats of the study: Abundant clonotypes from the bulk population could get into FACS-sorted repertoires as contaminants.

The CDR3 extends over 18 amino acids. Germline V lookup: CDR1 KGHDR, CDR2 SFDVKD. The V end lost 7 bases, the J end lost 2 bases, and 23 bases lay between the germline ends. Each CDR3 protein gets one entry after TCRdb re-called the 5' RACE reads with MiXCR. The sample lists 500,000 to 550,000 distinct CDR3 sequences, 20% to 25% occurring once. Turning to this clonotype: Its antigen is currently unknown.

The clonotype originates from a man between 18 and 29 years old who received the YFV17D yellow fever vaccine. Sequences were derived from PBMCs, sampled roughly 20 days after the first yellow fever vaccination. The V and J genes are TRBV24-1 and TRBJ2-1; D could derive from TRBD1 or TRBD2 (5 bases each). CDR3 sequence reads: CATSEFRRDRLAYNEQFF. The CDR3 nucleotides are TGTGCCACCAGCGAGTTTCGCCGGGACCGCCTAGCCTACAATGAGCAGTTCTTC.